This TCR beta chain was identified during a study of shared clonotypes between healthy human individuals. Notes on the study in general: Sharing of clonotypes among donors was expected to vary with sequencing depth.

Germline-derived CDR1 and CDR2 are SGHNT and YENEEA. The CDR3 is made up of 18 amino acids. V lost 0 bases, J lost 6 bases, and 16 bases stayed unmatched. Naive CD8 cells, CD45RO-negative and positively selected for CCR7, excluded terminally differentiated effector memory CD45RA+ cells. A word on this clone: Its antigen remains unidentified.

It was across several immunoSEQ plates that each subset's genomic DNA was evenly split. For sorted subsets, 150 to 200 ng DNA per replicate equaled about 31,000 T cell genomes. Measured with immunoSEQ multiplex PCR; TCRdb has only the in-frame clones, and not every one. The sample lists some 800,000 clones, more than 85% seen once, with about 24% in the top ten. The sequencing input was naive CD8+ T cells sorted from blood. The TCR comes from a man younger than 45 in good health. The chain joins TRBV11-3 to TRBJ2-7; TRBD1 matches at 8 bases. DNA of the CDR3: TGTGCCAGCAGCTTAGAGACTAAGCCCCGGGACAGGTATGGCGAGCAGTACTTC. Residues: CASSLETKPRDRYGEQYF.